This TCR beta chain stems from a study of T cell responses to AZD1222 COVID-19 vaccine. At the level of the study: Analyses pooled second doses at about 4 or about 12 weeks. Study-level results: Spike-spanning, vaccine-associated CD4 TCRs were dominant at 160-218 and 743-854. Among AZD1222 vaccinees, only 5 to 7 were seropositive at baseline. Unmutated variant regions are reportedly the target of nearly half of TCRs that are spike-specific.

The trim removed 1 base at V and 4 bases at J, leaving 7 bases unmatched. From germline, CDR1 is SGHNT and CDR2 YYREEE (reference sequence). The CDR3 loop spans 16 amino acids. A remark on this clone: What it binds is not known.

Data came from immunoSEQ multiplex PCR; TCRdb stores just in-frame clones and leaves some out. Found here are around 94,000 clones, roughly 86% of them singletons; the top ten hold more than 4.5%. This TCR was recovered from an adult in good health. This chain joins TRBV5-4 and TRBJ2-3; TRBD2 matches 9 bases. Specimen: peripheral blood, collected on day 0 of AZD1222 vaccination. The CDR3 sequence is CASSLWVAGVSDTQYF. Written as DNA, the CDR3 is TGTGCCAGCAGCTTGTGGGTAGCGGGAGTATCAGATACGCAGTATTTT.